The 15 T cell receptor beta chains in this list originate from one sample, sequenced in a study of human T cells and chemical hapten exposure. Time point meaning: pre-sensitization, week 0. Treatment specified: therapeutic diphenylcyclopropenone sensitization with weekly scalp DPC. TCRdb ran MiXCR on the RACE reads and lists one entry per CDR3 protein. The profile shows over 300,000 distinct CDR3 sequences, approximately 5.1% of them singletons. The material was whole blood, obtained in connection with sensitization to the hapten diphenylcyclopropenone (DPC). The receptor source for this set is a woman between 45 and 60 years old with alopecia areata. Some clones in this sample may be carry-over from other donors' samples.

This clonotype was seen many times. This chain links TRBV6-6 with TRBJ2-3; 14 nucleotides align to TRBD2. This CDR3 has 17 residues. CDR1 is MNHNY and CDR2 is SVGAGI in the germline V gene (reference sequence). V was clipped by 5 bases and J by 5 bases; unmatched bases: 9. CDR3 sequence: CASSDRLAGGPGDTQYF. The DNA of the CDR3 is TGTGCCAGCAGTGACCGACTAGCGGGGGGGCCCGGAGATACGCAGTATTTT.

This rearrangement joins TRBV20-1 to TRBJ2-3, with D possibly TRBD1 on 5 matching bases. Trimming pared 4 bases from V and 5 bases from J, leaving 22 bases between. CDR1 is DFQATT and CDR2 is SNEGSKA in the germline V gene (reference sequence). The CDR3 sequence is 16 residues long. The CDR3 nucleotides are TGCAGTGCTACCCGTTATAGTGACAGACCCGGAGATACGCAGTATTTT. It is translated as CSATRYSDRPGDTQYF.

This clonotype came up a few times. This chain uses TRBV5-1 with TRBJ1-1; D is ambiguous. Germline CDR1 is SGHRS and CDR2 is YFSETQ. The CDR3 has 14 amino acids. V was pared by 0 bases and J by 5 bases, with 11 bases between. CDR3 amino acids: CASSLGTPGTEAFF. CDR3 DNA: TGCGCCAGCAGCTTGGGAACACCCGGAACTGAAGCTTTCTTT.

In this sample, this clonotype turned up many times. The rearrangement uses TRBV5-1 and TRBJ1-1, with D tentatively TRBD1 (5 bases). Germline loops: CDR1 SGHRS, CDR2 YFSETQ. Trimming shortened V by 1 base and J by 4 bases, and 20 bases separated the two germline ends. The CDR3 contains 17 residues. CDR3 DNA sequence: TGCGCCAGCAGCTTGTATGGGACGGCTTCAGGGAGCACTGAAGCTTTCTTT. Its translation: CASSLYGTASGSTEAFF.

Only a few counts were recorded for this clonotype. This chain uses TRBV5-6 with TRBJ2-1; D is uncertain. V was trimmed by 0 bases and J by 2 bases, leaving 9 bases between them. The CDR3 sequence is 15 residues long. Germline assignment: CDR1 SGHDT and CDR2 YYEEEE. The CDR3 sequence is CASSLGDGPYNEQFF. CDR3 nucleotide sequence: TGTGCCAGCAGCTTGGGCGATGGGCCCTACAATGAGCAGTTCTTC.

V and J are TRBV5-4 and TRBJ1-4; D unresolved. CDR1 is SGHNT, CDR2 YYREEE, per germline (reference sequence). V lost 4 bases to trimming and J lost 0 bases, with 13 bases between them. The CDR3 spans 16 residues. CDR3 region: CASSEGSASTNEKLFF. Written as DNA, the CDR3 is TGTGCCAGCAGCGAGGGTTCGGCCTCAACTAATGAAAAACTGTTTTTT.

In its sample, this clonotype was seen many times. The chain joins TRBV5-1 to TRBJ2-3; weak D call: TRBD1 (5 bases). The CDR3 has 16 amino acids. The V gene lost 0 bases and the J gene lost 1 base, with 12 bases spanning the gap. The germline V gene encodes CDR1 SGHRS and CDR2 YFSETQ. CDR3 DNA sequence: TGCGCCAGCAGCTTGGAGGCAGGGTACGGCACAGATACGCAGTATTTT. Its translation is CASSLEAGYGTDTQYF. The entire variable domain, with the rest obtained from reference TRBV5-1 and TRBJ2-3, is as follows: KAGVTQTPRYLIKTRGQQVTLSCSPISGHRSVSWYQQTPGQGLQFLFEYFSETQRNKGNFPGRFSGRQFSNSRSEMNVSTLELGDSALYLCASSLEAGYGTDTQYFGPGTRLTVL.

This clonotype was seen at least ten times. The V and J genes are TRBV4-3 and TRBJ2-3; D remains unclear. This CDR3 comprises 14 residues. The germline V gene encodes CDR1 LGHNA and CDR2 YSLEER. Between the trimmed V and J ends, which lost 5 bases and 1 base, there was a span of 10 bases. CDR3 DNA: TGCGCCAGCAGCAAGGACCCTGGCACAGATACGCAGTATTTT. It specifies CASSKDPGTDTQYF.

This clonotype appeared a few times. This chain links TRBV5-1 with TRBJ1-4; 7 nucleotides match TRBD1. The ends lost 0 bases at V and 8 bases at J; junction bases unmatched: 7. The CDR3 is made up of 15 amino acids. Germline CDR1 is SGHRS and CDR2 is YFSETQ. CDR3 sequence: CASSLAPGTAEKLFF. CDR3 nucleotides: TGCGCCAGCAGCTTGGCCCCCGGGACAGCCGAAAAACTGTTTTTT.

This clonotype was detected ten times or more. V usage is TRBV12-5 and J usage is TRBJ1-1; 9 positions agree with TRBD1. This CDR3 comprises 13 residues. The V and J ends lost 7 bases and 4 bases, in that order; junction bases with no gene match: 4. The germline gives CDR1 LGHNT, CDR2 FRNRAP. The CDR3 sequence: CASVSDRGTEAFF. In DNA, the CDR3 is TGTGCTAGTGTCTCGGACAGGGGCACTGAAGCTTTCTTT.

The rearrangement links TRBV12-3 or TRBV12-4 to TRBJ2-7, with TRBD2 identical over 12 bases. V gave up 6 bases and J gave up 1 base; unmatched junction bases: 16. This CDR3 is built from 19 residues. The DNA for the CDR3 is TGTGCCAGCAGCCAAAAAAGGACTAGCGGGGCCCCAGGGTCCTACGAGCAGTACTTC. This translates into CASSQKRTSGAPGSYEQYF.

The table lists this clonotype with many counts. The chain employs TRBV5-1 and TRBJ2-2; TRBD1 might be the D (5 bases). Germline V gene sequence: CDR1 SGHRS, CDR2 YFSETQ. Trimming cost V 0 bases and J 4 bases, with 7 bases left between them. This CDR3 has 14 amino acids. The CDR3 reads CASSLGQRTGELFF. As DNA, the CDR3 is TGCGCCAGCAGCTTGGGACAGCGCACCGGGGAGCTGTTTTTT. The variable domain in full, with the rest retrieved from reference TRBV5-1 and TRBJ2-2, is KAGVTQTPRYLIKTRGQQVTLSCSPISGHRSVSWYQQTPGQGLQFLFEYFSETQRNKGNFPGRFSGRQFSNSRSEMNVSTLELGDSALYLCASSLGQRTGELFFGEGSRLTVL.

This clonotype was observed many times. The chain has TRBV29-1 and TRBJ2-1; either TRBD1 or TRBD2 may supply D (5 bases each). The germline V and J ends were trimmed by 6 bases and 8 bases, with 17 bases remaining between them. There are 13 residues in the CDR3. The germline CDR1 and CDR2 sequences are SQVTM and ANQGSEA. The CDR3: CSVPLGVGDEQFF. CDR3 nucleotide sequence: TGCAGCGTACCCTTAGGGGTCGGGGATGAGCAGTTCTTC.

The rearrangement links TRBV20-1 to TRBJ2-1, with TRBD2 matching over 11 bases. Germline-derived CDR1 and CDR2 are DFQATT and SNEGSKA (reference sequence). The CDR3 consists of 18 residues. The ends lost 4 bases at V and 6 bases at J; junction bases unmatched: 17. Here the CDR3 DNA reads TGCAGTGCTATAAAAACCCTACTAGCGGGAGTGGACGGCAATGAGCAGTTCTTC. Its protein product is CSAIKTLLAGVDGNEQFF.

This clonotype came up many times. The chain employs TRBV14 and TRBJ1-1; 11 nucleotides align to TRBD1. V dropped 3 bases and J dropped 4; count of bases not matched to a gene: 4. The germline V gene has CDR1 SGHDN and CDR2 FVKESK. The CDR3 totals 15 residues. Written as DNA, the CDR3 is TGTGCCAGCAGCCAGCGGACAGGGGGCTTCACTGAAGCTTTCTTT. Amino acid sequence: CASSQRTGGFTEAFF.